The 26 T cell receptor beta chains in this list originate from one sample, sequenced in a study of T cells and Merkel cell carcinoma outcomes. Libraries were prepared by immunoSEQ multiplex PCR; TCRdb keeps only in-frame clonotypes and omits some of them. Of over a thousand clones listed, approximately 90% were seen once; the top ten hold roughly 4.5%. Input material: tumor tissue from Merkel cell carcinoma. The receptor source for this set is a human donor with Merkel cell carcinoma.

The V and J genes are TRBV30 and TRBJ1-1; D remains unclear. Germline loops: CDR1 GTSNPN, CDR2 SVGIG (reference sequence). Trimming cost V 1 base and J 0 bases, with 6 bases left between them. The CDR3 contains 13 residues. The CDR3 coding sequence is TGTGCCTGGAGTGAGGGTCTGAACACTGAAGCTTTCTTT. It yields the protein CAWSEGLNTEAFF.

This clone was observed a single time. V gene TRBV11-2 combines with J gene TRBJ2-3, with D perhaps given as TRBD1 or TRBD2 (5 bases each). V was trimmed by 2 bases and J by 2 bases, leaving 11 bases between them. The CDR3 runs to 15 residues. The germline V gene has CDR1 SGHAT and CDR2 FQNNGV. CDR3 residues: CASSLWDGDTDTQYF. In nucleotides, the CDR3 is TGTGCCAGCAGCTTATGGGACGGAGACACAGATACGCAGTATTTT.

V and J are TRBV9 and TRBJ1-5; TRBD1 is a possible D gene (5 bases). CDR1 SGDLS and CDR2 YYNGEE come from the germline V gene. The CDR3 is made up of 14 amino acids. V lost 2 bases, J lost 7 bases, and 13 bases lay in between. CDR3 DNA sequence: TGTGCCAGCAGCGTGGGAGGGCAGGGACAGCCCCAGCATTTT. Its protein product is CASSVGGQGQPQHF.

The chain carries TRBV25-1 and TRBJ1-2; no clear D. Trimming stripped 2 bases from V and 4 bases from J, with 8 bases between. This CDR3 has 13 amino acids. CDR1 and CDR2 (germline): MGHDK, SYGVNS. The CDR3 region has the DNA TGTGCCAGCAGTGAAAATCGGGGCTATGGCTACACCTTC. This codes for CASSENRGYGYTF.

The chain couples TRBV4-3 to TRBJ1-4, with D maybe TRBD1 (5 bases). CDR3 length: 15 amino acids. The germline CDR1 and CDR2 sequences are LGHNA and YSLEER. The V end lost 3 bases, the J end lost 5 bases, and 13 bases lay between the germline ends. The CDR3 DNA reads TGCGCCAGCAGCCAGACGCCGGGGACGAATGAAAAACTGTTTTTT. This gives the protein CASSQTPGTNEKLFF.

The rearrangement joins TRBV12-5 to TRBJ2-7; no firm D call. V lost 5 bases and J 2 bases, leaving 16 bases between the germline ends. The CDR3 sequence is 15 residues long. Germline lookup yields CDR1 LGHNT and CDR2 FRNRAP. This CDR3 is CASGLLSSTAYEQYF. The CDR3 bases are TGTGCTAGTGGTCTCCTTAGCTCGACGGCCTACGAGCAGTACTTC.

J is TRBJ1-6 and V is TRBV5-5; the D is unclear. Germline CDR1 and CDR2: SGHKS and YYEKEE (reference sequence). Trimming left V 4 bases short and J 6 bases short, with 5 bases between. This CDR3 is 12 amino acids long. The CDR3 coding sequence is TGTGCCAGCAGCCCCTCTAATTCACCCCTCCACTTT. Encoded protein: CASSPSNSPLHF.

The J gene is TRBJ1-2, the V gene TRBV19, with D possibly being TRBD1 (6 bases). Trimming removed 6 bases from V and 8 bases from J, with 10 bases in between. This CDR3 has 11 residues. CDR1 and CDR2 from the germline V gene are LNHDA and SQIVND (reference sequence). This chain's CDR3 is CASRPGDGYTF. In nucleotides, the CDR3 is TGTGCCAGTAGACCAGGGGACGGCTACACCTTC.

J is TRBJ1-2 and V is TRBV10-3; D may be TRBD1 (5 bases). The CDR3 runs 13 residues. Trimming took 4 bases from V and 4 from J, leaving 10 bases between them. The germline gives CDR1 ENHRY, CDR2 SYGVKD. The CDR3 DNA follows: TGTGCCATCAGTGGGGCAGGGAGCTATGGCTACACCTTC. It specifies CAISGAGSYGYTF.

The chain combines TRBV6-5 with TRBJ2-7, with TRBD1 as a possible D gene (6 bases). Germline-derived CDR1 and CDR2 are MNHEY and SVGAGI. This CDR3 has 15 residues. The V end lost 2 bases, the J end lost 0 bases, and 11 bases lay between the germline ends. The CDR3 is CASSYRGRYSYEQYF. In DNA, the CDR3 is TGTGCCAGCAGTTACAGGGGGAGATACTCCTACGAGCAGTACTTC.

Written as DNA, the CDR3 is TGTGCCACTTACTCGGCGGGGGAGCAGTACTTC. Its protein is CATYSAGEQYF. The chain joins TRBV6-5 to TRBJ2-7; weak D call: TRBD2 (6 bases). The germline V and J ends were trimmed by 10 bases and 7 bases, with 14 bases remaining between them. CDR3 length: 11 amino acids. Germline V gene data show CDR1 as MNHEY and CDR2 as SVGAGI.

This chain connects TRBV5-6 to TRBJ2-2; no reliable D call. This CDR3 is 12 amino acids long. Germline V gene data show CDR1 as SGHDT and CDR2 as YYEEEE. V lost 1 base, J lost 4 bases, and 2 bases lay in between. CDR3 coding DNA: TGTGCCAGCAGCTTGTCCACCGGGGAGCTGTTTTTT. Its translation: CASSLSTGELFF.

The chain joins TRBV10-3 to TRBJ2-7; TRBD2 matches at 7 bases. Germline CDR1 reads ENHRY; CDR2 reads SYGVKD. After removal of 3 bases from V and 13 bases from J, the junction contained 12 bases not matched to a gene. This CDR3 has 13 residues. The CDR3 is CAISEMGLPRSYF. The CDR3 DNA reads TGTGCCATCAGTGAAATGGGACTACCACGTTCATACTTC.

This rearrangement joins TRBV5-1 to TRBJ2-7, with 7 bases matching TRBD1. The germline CDR1 and CDR2 sequences are SGHRS and YFSETQ. V trimming: 4 bases; J trimming: 4 bases; junction bases outside the gene matches: 8. This CDR3 region has 14 residues. The CDR3 is CASSESGQLYEQYF. The CDR3 coding sequence is TGCGCCAGCAGCGAATCGGGACAGCTGTACGAGCAGTACTTC.

The count of this clone is one. V is TRBV4-2 and J is TRBJ1-3, with 8 bases identical to TRBD1. CDR1 LGHNA and CDR2 YNFKEQ come from the germline V gene. CDR3 length equals 17 residues. Germline trimming cut 4 bases from V and 2 bases from J; bases unmatched to any gene: 10. CDR3 loop: CASSPGRRQGTGNTIYF. CDR3 nucleotides: TGTGCCAGCAGCCCAGGGAGGAGACAGGGGACTGGAAACACCATATATTTT.

The V call is TRBV11-2, the J call TRBJ2-3, with D maybe TRBD2 (6 bases). CDR1 SGHAT and CDR2 FQNNGV come from the germline V gene. V was cut by 6 bases and J by 10 bases, with 17 bases left in between. The CDR3 is 13 amino acids. This CDR3 is CASRPTPGESQYF. CDR3 nucleotide sequence: TGTGCCAGCAGACCTACACCGGGGGAATCGCAGTATTTT.

This rearrangement joins TRBV6-5 to TRBJ2-7; D gene uncertain. The germline CDR1 and CDR2 sequences are MNHEY and SVGAGI. The V end lost 4 bases, the J end lost 2 bases, and 15 bases lay between the germline ends. The CDR3 loop spans 15 amino acids. CDR3 region: CASSFGSPETYEQYF. The CDR3 DNA sequence: TGTGCCAGCAGTTTCGGGTCTCCTGAAACCTACGAGCAGTACTTC.

This rearrangement joins TRBV5-1 to TRBJ2-1; 11 positions agree with TRBD2. Germline CDR1 and CDR2: SGHRS and YFSETQ. V lost 1 base, J lost 2 bases, and 2 bases stayed unmatched. This CDR3 has 16 residues. The CDR3, as DNA: TGCGCCAGCAGCTTGACTAGCGGGGGAACCTACAATGAGCAGTTCTTC. It codes for CASSLTSGGTYNEQFF.

CDR3 nucleotide sequence: TGTGCCAGCTCACCACCCAGCTCCTACGAGCAGTACTTC. Translation gives CASSPPSSYEQYF. The chain links TRBV18 to TRBJ2-7; D gene unclear. Trimming pared 0 bases from V and 0 bases from J, leaving 3 bases between. Germline V gives CDR1 KGHSH, CDR2 LQKENI. The CDR3 runs to 13 residues.

The chain recombines TRBV30 with TRBJ1-1; possibly TRBD1 for D (6 bases). In germline, CDR1 is GTSNPN, CDR2 SVGIG (reference sequence). CDR3 length equals 13 residues. V lost 2 bases and J 14 bases, leaving 21 bases between the germline ends. In nucleotides, the CDR3 is TGTGCCTGGAGTCTCGAGGCAGGGGCTGGGAAGTTCTTT. It specifies CAWSLEAGAGKFF. Together with reference TRBV30 and TRBJ1-1, the CDR3 gives the full variable domain: SQTIHQWPATLVQPVGSPLSLECTVEGTSNPNLYWYRQAAGRGLQLLFYSVGIGQISSEVPQNLSASRPQDRQFILSSKKLLLSDSGFYLCAWSLEAGAGKFFGQGTRLTVV.

The rearrangement uses TRBV28 and TRBJ2-5; 10 bases line up with TRBD2. The germline CDR1 and CDR2 sequences are MDHEN and SYDVKM. The ends lost 5 bases at V and 0 bases at J; junction bases unmatched: 9. This CDR3 is 17 amino acids long. The CDR3 DNA follows: TGTGCCAGCAGTCCAATACCGGGACTAGCGTACCAAGAGACCCAGTACTTC. It yields the protein CASSPIPGLAYQETQYF.

The chain couples TRBV4-1 to TRBJ2-2; D is unresolved. The CDR3 loop spans 16 amino acids. V gave up 5 bases and J gave up 5 bases, with 18 bases separating them. Germline CDR1 MGHRA, CDR2 YSYEKL. CDR3 sequence (DNA): TGCGCCAGCAGCGTCAGACTGGAAGGCGGAACCGGGGAGCTGTTTTTT. It specifies CASSVRLEGGTGELFF.

The chain joins TRBV11-2 to TRBJ2-3, with unresolved D. Germline lookup yields CDR1 SGHAT and CDR2 FQNNGV. The CDR3 loop spans 14 amino acids. Trimming pared 1 base from V and 6 bases from J, leaving 11 bases between. The CDR3 region has the DNA TGTGCCAGCAGCTTAGGAGGTCCCACCGATACGCAGTATTTT. This codes for CASSLGGPTDTQYF.

This chain joins TRBV9 and TRBJ2-1, with 8 bases that match TRBD2. Looked up from germline, CDR1 is SGDLS and CDR2 is YYNGEE. This CDR3 is built from 14 residues. Unmatched junction bases numbered 7, after V lost 2 bases and J lost 9 bases. The CDR3 region has the DNA TGTGCCAGCAGCGTCAGGACTAGCAGCGCTGAGCAGTTCTTC. It encodes CASSVRTSSAEQFF.

This chain links TRBV7-8 with TRBJ1-2; 7 bases align to TRBD1. CDR3 length: 13 residues. The germline V gene encodes CDR1 SGHVS and CDR2 FQNEAQ. After removal of 5 bases from V and 2 bases from J, the junction contained 2 bases not matched to a gene. CDR3 sequence: CASSTGQNYGYTF. The CDR3 region has the DNA TGTGCCAGCAGCACGGGACAGAACTATGGCTACACCTTC.

The chain has TRBV15 and TRBJ2-3; tentative D call: TRBD2 (5 bases). V lost 0 bases to trimming and J lost 4 bases, with 20 bases between them. Germline CDR1 reads LNHNV; CDR2 reads YYDKDF (reference sequence). The CDR3 extends over 18 amino acids. The DNA of the CDR3 is TGTGCCACCAGCAGAGATATTTCCGCGGCGGGTAGGGCAGATACGCAGTATTTT. It yields the protein CATSRDISAAGRADTQYF.